This TCR beta chain was recovered during a study of T cell responses to AZD1222 COVID-19 vaccine. Using immunoSEQ multiplex PCR, the repertoire was profiled, and TCRdb retains in-frame clones only, with some absent. The table has more than 85,000 clones, more than 75% seen once. The V gene's germline CDR1 is MNHEY and CDR2 SVGAGI. The CDR3 spans 14 residues. V was shortened by 8 bases and J by 3 bases, with 14 bases between the two germline ends. The source is an adult in good health. This specimen consisted of peripheral blood, obtained on day 0 of AZD1222 vaccination. J is TRBJ1-5 and V is TRBV6-5, with D maybe TRBD1 (5 bases). The DNA for the CDR3 is TGTGCCAGCTCCGGGGCCATCTTCAATCAGCCCCAGCATTTT. Protein product: CASSGAIFNQPQHF.